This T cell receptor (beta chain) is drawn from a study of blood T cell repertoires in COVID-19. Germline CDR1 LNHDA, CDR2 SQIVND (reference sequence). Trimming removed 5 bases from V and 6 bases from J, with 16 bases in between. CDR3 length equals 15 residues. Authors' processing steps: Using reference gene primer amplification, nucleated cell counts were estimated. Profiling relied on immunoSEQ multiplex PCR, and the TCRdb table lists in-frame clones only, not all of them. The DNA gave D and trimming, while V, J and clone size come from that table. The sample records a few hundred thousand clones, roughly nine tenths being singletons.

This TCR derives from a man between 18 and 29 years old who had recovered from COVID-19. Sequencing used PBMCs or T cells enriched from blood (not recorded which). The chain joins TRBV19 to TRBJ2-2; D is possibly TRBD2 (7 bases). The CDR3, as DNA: TGTGCCAGTAGTGCCTCTGGCGGGGGCGCCGGGGAGCTGTTTTTT. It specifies CASSASGGGAGELFF.